This TCR beta chain was found in a study of vaccination and CD4 T cells after COVID-19 (dated by TCRdb to between 2021 and 2024). Some background on the complete study: Every convalescent patient had a positive nasal swab PCR test for SARS-CoV-2, with mild disease in roughly ten patients and severe disease in one. The convalescent cohort included six males and four females, with two Hispanic individuals, seven Caucasians, two Asians and one multiracial person. The time from the second vaccine dose to post-vaccine blood sampling had a median of roughly 77 days and ranged from about 14 to 250 days. Each participant got two doses of either the Pfizer-BioNTech BNT162b2 vaccine (n=8) or the Moderna mRNA-1273 vaccine (n=2). Post-COVID blood samples from convalescent patients were collected a median of roughly 100 days after diagnosis, with a range of about 30 to 170 days. In under twelve COVID-19 convalescent patients and a few infection-naive healthy vaccine recipients, researchers compared the spike-specific CD4+ TCR repertoire from before mRNA vaccination with the repertoire from after. In control cultures, a CEFX viral epitope pool was used as positive control, an HIV-1 Nef peptide pool was used as negative control, or no peptide was added. For stimulating the cultures, overlapping spike peptide pools were used, derived from SARS-CoV-2 as well as from the common cold coronaviruses HCoV-NL63, HCoV-OC43 and HCoV-229E.

On this clonotype: Its antigen remains unidentified. Per-base qualities were not stored, and no clone one base away is much larger.

The CDR3 numbers 12 residues from cysteine through phenylalanine. The retained sequence is limited to the CDR3, 36 bases, with the frame set at the first base. This sample's treatment or condition label indicates: roughly ten-day PBMC culture with coronavirus spike peptide pools or control peptides (ViraFEST assay). To expand antigen-specific T cells with peptide pools and then pick out the expanded clonotypes through TCR sequencing, the study relied on the ViraFEST assay. The convalescent patients' positive SARS-CoV-2 PCR tests were from March to December 2020, which was before the Alpha, Beta and Delta variants emerged in the United States. Some 2 million PBMCs per well were cultured in IMDM with roughly 5% human AB serum and 9 to 10 IU/ml IL-2, plus 10 ug/ml peptide pools. On days 3 and 7, half of the culture medium was replaced with fresh IL-2-containing medium. After 10 days of culture, CD4+ T cells were isolated by negative selection using the EasySep CD4+ T cell isolation kit. Ficoll-Paque Plus gradient centrifugation was used to isolate PBMCs from whole blood, and the isolated PBMCs were then either used fresh or cryopreserved at -140C. In general, triplicate wells were set up for every culture condition.

Summary of the overall study and its limitations: Only a relatively small number of convalescent patients were included in the study, and early timepoints following natural infection were not analyzed. Although the median number of SARS-CoV-2-reactive clonotypes went up from 20 to 25 after infection to 30 to 45 after vaccination, the increase was not significant. In convalescent patients, a median 86.3% of post-vaccine SARS-CoV-2-reactive clones were detected only after vaccination, and vaccine-specific priming was suggested by this finding. Of the vaccine-specific clones in convalescent patients, 304 of 307, or nearly all, reacted only to SARS-CoV-2 spike and did not cross-react with common cold coronaviruses.

Libraries came from PCR. TCR sequencing of DNA from cultured CD4+ T cells used the Oncomine TCR Beta short-read assay at the Johns Hopkins FTIC core. The QIAamp micro DNA kit was used to extract genomic DNA from the cultured CD4+ T cells. The Oncomine TCR Beta libraries from cultured CD4+ T cells were pooled using unique dual indexes and then sequenced on an Illumina iSeq 100. Under the source paper's analysis protocol: Non-productive sequences were removed, and CDR3s not starting with C, not ending with F or W, or shorter than 7 amino acids were discarded. The MANAFEST web application identified antigen-specific clonotypes by comparing peptide-stimulated wells against reference wells and other culture wells. Positive clones required FDR below 0.05, an odds ratio above 5, and productive frequency above 0.1% in at least two of three replicate wells. Cross-reactive clonotypes were defined as significantly expanded in both SARS-CoV-2 spike wells and at least one common cold coronavirus spike condition. CDR3 homology was assessed with Levenshtein distances (stringdist) and unrooted phylogenetic trees (ape) in R version 3.6.1. TCRdb redid the processing of the public reads, applying fastp at Q25 and MiXCR, and retained in-frame beta chains. Duplicate CDR3 protein sequences are folded into a single record with the most common DNA and genes. The V and J calls reflect TCRdb's pipeline rather than the authors' work. The sample has more than 13,000 distinct CDR3 sequences on record, around a third of them singletons. The biggest ten clones account for 15% to 20% of the sample.

The sequenced sample consisted of cultured CD4+ T cells from blood. This clonotype originated in a human donor with COVID-19. This receptor chain uses TRBV21-1 and TRBJ2-1; the D call TRBD2 from the table was never checked on the DNA. TRBV21-1 is a pseudogene. The CDR3 amino acid sequence is: CASRDFWAKQFF. At the DNA level, the sequence is TGTGCCAGCAGGGACTTTTGGGCTAAGCAGTTCTTC.